What follows describes a single T cell receptor (beta chain). Its antigen is unidentified. This record comes from a study of regulatory T cells in long-lasting Graves disease. About the research overall: The criterion for persistent Graves' disease was over 5 years of antithyroid drugs with positive TSH receptor antibodies.

This CDR3 contains 12 residues. Germline V gene data show CDR1 as SGHTA and CDR2 as FQGNSA. V was cut by 5 bases and J by 5 bases, with 7 bases left in between. Overall study findings and caveats: Persistent disease showed a preference for TRBV28, TRBJ1-2 and TRBJ2-5.

Time point denoted: persistent/refractory GD, antithyroid drugs over 5 years with positive TRAb. Extracted RNA from PBMCs served as the source of the TCR library. Investigators report Graves' disease was diagnosed under American Thyroid Association guidelines. CDR3 regions were amplified by Arm-PCR using iRepertoire HTBI primers to build TCR beta libraries. TCRdb re-called the multiplex PCR reads with MiXCR, one entry per CDR3 protein. There are roughly 450,000 distinct CDR3 sequences in the sample; roughly 20% occur only once, and 7.8% lies in the top ten. Material: peripheral blood mononuclear cells (PBMCs), obtained when the disease was refractory, from a patient treated with antithyroid drugs. V is TRBV7-2 and J is TRBJ2-1, with D unresolved. This clonotype originated in a female donor with Graves disease. CDR3 bases: TGTGCCAGCAGCCCAGCAGACAATGAGCAGTTCTTC. Amino acids: CASSPADNEQFF.